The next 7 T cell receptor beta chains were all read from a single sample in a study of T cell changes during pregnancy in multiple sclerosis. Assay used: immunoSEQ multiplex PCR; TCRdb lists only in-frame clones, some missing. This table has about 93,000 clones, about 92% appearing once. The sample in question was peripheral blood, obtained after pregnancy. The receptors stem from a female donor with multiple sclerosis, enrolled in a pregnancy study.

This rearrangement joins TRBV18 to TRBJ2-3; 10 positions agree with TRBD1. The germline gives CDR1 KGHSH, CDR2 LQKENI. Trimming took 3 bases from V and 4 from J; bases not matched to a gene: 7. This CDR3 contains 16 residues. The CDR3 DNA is TGTGCCAGCTCACCGCGACAGGGGGCAATCGCAGATACGCAGTATTTT. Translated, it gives CASSPRQGAIADTQYF.

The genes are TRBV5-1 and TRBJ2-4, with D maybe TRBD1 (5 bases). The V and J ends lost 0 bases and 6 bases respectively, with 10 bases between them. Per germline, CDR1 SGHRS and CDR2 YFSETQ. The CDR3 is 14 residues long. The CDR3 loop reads CASSLESQGNIQYF. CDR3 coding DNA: TGCGCCAGCAGCTTGGAATCTCAGGGAAACATTCAGTACTTC.

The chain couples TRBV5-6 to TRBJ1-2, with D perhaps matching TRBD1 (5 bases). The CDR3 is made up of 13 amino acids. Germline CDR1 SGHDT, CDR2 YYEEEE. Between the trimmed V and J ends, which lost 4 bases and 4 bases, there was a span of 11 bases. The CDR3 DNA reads TGTGCCAGCAGCCCGGGACTGAGCTATGGCTACACCTTC. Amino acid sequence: CASSPGLSYGYTF.

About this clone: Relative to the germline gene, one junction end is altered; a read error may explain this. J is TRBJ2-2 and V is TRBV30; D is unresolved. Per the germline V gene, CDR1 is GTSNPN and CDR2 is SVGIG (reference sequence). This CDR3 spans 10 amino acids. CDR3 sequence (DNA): TGTGCCGGAAACAGCGGGGAGCTGTTTTTT. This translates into CAGNSGELFF.

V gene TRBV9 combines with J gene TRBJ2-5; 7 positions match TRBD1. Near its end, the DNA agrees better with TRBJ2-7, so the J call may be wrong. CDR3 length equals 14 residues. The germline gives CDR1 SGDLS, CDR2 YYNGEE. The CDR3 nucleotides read TGTGCCAGCAGCGTCCGGGACAGTATCTACGAGCAGTACTTC. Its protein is CASSVRDSIYEQYF.

As DNA, the CDR3 is TGTGCCAGCAGCTTAGCGCCGGGGAACACTGAAGCTTTCTTT. Amino acids: CASSLAPGNTEAFF. The rearrangement links TRBV7-2 to TRBJ1-1; D is ambiguous. V shed 0 bases and J shed 1 base, with 6 bases lying between them. The CDR3 loop spans 14 amino acids. The germline V gene encodes CDR1 SGHTA and CDR2 FQGNSA.

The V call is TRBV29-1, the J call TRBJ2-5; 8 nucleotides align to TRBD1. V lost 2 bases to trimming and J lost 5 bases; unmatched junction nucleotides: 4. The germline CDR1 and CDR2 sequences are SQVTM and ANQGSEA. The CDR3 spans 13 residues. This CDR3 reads CSVEQGAYETQYF. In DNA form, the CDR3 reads TGCAGCGTTGAACAGGGGGCTTACGAGACCCAGTACTTC. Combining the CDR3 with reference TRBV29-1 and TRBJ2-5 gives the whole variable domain SAVISQKPSRDICQRGTSLTIQCQVDSQVTMMFWYRQQPGQSLTLIATANQGSEATYESGFVIDKFPISRPNLTFSTLTVSNMSPEDSSIYLCSVEQGAYETQYFGPGTRLLVL.